The 20 T cell receptor beta chains presented below share a single source sample, sequenced in a study of vaccination and CD4 T cells after COVID-19. Sequencing of the DNA from cultured CD4+ T cells was carried out with the Oncomine TCR Beta short-read assay. TCRdb re-called the PCR reads with MiXCR, one entry per CDR3 protein. Of some 20,000 distinct CDR3 sequences listed, roughly 40% are singletons. This sample's treatment: roughly ten-day PBMC culture with coronavirus spike peptide pools or control peptides (ViraFEST assay). What these receptors recognize is not known. Here the sequenced sample was CD4+ T cells from blood, cultured in vitro, taken before SARS-CoV-2 vaccination. The receptors were sampled from a human donor who had recovered from COVID-19.

V and J are TRBV19 and TRBJ1-5; no definite D call. Germline loops: CDR1 LNHDA, CDR2 SQIVND (reference sequence). This CDR3 has 16 amino acids. The V gene lost 4 bases and the J gene lost 0 bases, with 13 bases spanning the gap. In DNA form, the CDR3 reads TGTGCCAGTAGTACCTACCAGCTAAATAGCAATCAGCCCCAGCATTTT. It yields the protein CASSTYQLNSNQPQHF.

The chain combines TRBV10-3 with TRBJ2-2; TRBD1 matches 8 bases. V shed 3 bases and J 6 bases; nucleotides not matched to a gene: 3. Germline V gene lookup returns CDR1 ENHRY and CDR2 SYGVKD. The CDR3 is 14 amino acids. The CDR3 here is CAISDTTGAGELFF. The DNA of the CDR3 is TGTGCCATCAGTGATACGACAGGGGCCGGGGAGCTGTTTTTT.

The chain couples TRBV11-3 to TRBJ1-1; tentative D call: TRBD1 (5 bases). Trimming took off 5 bases at V and 6 bases at J, with 19 bases between the two ends. Germline lookup yields CDR1 SGHNT and CDR2 YENEEA. The CDR3 has 15 amino acids. The CDR3 sequence is CASSVLQGLRAEAFF. In DNA form, the CDR3 reads TGTGCCAGCAGCGTTCTGCAGGGTCTTAGGGCTGAAGCTTTCTTT.

The rearrangement uses TRBV27 and TRBJ1-1; possibly TRBD1 for D (5 bases). V was cut by 8 bases and J by 1 base, with 11 bases left in between. Germline V CDR1 and CDR2: MNHEY, SMNVEV (reference sequence). This CDR3 contains 13 residues. The CDR3 bases are TGTGCCAGCGGGGGACTCTCGAACACTGAAGCTTTCTTT. Residues: CASGGLSNTEAFF.

The rearrangement joins TRBV19 to TRBJ1-5; 7 nucleotides match TRBD1. Unmatched junction bases numbered 7, after V lost 5 bases and J lost 0 bases. Germline V CDR1 and CDR2: LNHDA, SQIVND (reference sequence). The CDR3 runs 16 residues. This CDR3 reads CASSPDRPYSNQPQHF. The CDR3 DNA reads TGTGCCAGTAGTCCGGACAGGCCCTATAGCAATCAGCCCCAGCATTTT.

The genes are TRBV21-1 and TRBJ1-3. TRBV21-1 is flagged as a pseudogene. The CDR3 has 16 residues. CDR3 in amino acids: CASTDGILISGNTIYF. CDR3 DNA: TGTGCCAGCACCGATGGGATCCTGATCTCTGGAAACACCATATATTTT.

The rearrangement uses TRBV20-1 and TRBJ2-1; TRBD2 aligns across 8 bases. This CDR3 is 14 amino acids long. The ends lost 6 bases at V and 7 bases at J; junction bases unmatched: 11. From germline, CDR1 is DFQATT and CDR2 SNEGSKA (reference sequence). The CDR3, as DNA: TGCAGTGCCACCAAGCGGGAGCTTGGGAATGAGCAGTTCTTC. Its translation is CSATKRELGNEQFF.

The gene calls are TRBV5-4 and TRBJ1-1, with D unclear. V lost 0 bases and J 5 bases, leaving 17 bases between the germline ends. The CDR3 has 16 residues. Germline lookup yields CDR1 SGHNT and CDR2 YYREEE (reference sequence). CDR3 loop: CASSLGGWTGGTEAFF. The CDR3 DNA sequence: TGTGCCAGCAGCTTGGGGGGATGGACGGGAGGGACTGAAGCTTTCTTT.

The chain combines TRBV7-9 with TRBJ1-4, with 9 bases aligning to TRBD1. The junction had 3 bases not matched to a gene; V was cut back by 4 bases and J by 6 bases. CDR3 size: 14 residues. Germline CDR1 SEHNR, CDR2 FQNEAQ (reference sequence). The CDR3 DNA is TGTGCCAGCAGCTGGACAGGGGCTCATGAAAAACTGTTTTTT. Protein product: CASSWTGAHEKLFF.

This clonotype has only one observation. This chain joins TRBV30 and TRBJ2-6; perhaps TRBD1 as D (5 bases). The germline CDR1 and CDR2 sequences are GTSNPN and SVGIG (reference sequence). The CDR3 length is 14 residues. The CDR3 sequence is CAVVQGTGANVLTF. CDR3 coding DNA: TGTGCGGTGGTTCAGGGTACTGGGGCCAACGTCCTGACTTTC. Full variable domain (rest looked up from reference TRBV30 and TRBJ2-6): SQTIHQWPATLVQPVGSPLSLECTVEGTSNPNLYWYRQAAGRGLQLLFYSVGIGQISSEVPQNLSASRPQDRQFILSSKKLLLSDSGFYLCAVVQGTGANVLTFGAGSRLTVL.

This clonotype appeared a few times. V and J are TRBV7-8 and TRBJ1-1; D is ambiguous. The CDR3 sequence is 15 residues long. Germline loops: CDR1 SGHVS, CDR2 FQNEAQ. V lost 4 bases, J lost 4 bases, and 16 bases lay in between. CDR3 protein: CASSSLITFGTEAFF. In nucleotides, the CDR3 is TGTGCCAGCAGCTCCCTCATTACTTTCGGCACTGAAGCTTTCTTT.

A few counts support this clonotype. The rearrangement links TRBV27 to TRBJ2-1, with 7 bases lining up with TRBD1. This CDR3 is 15 amino acids long. After removal of 5 bases from V and 2 bases from J, the junction contained 6 bases not matched to a gene. The germline V gene encodes CDR1 MNHEY and CDR2 SMNVEV (reference sequence). CDR3 protein: CASSPDRATYNEQFF. CDR3 nucleotides: TGTGCCAGCAGTCCCGACAGGGCGACCTACAATGAGCAGTTCTTC.

The gene calls are TRBV9 and TRBJ2-7; TRBD1 matches 11 bases. The V gene end was trimmed by 3 bases and the J gene end by 5 bases; junction bases not matched to a gene: 7. The CDR3 is 15 amino acids. Germline CDR1 SGDLS, CDR2 YYNGEE. The CDR3 protein is CASSAGTGGVHEQYF. DNA for the CDR3: TGTGCCAGCAGCGCCGGGACAGGGGGTGTGCACGAGCAGTACTTC.

In its sample, this clonotype was seen once. The rearrangement joins TRBV7-9 to TRBJ2-7; weak D call: TRBD2 (6 bases). The CDR3 covers 17 residues. V was cut by 4 bases and J by 7 bases, with 26 bases left in between. CDR1 is SEHNR, CDR2 FQNEAQ, per germline (reference sequence). The CDR3 is CASSYPWGDGGTWEQYF. CDR3 DNA sequence: TGTGCCAGCAGCTACCCCTGGGGGGATGGCGGGACGTGGGAGCAGTACTTC.

The sample holds a few counts of this clonotype. The V call is TRBV28, the J call TRBJ2-5; a weak D match, TRBD2 (7 bases). Germline loops: CDR1 MDHEN, CDR2 SYDVKM. Trimming removed 2 bases at V and 4 bases at J, with 14 bases between. The length of the CDR3 is 15 residues. In nucleotides, the CDR3 is TGTGCCAGCAGTTTAGGGGGGGCCGGGGGAGAGACCCAGTACTTC. This sequence encodes CASSLGGAGGETQYF. Based on the CDR3 plus reference TRBV28 and TRBJ2-5, the full variable domain is DVKVTQSSRYLVKRTGEKVFLECVQDMDHENMFWYRQDPGLGLRLIYFSYDVKMKEKGDIPEGYSVSREKKERFSLILESASTNQTSMYLCASSLGGAGGETQYFGPGTRLLVL.

This clonotype has a handful of counts. The rearrangement uses TRBV5-4 and TRBJ2-7; possible D gene TRBD1, 6 bases. CDR3 length equals 15 residues. Trimming removed 3 bases from V and 2 bases from J, with 15 bases in between. CDR1 is SGHNT and CDR2 is YYREEE in the germline V gene (reference sequence). The CDR3 DNA sequence: TGTGCCAGCAGCTCGACGGACAGATCGACCTACGAGCAGTACTTC. It codes for CASSSTDRSTYEQYF. Full variable domain (remainder filled in from reference TRBV5-4 and TRBJ2-7): ETGVTQSPTHLIKTRGQQVTLRCSSQSGHNTVSWYQQALGQGPQFIFQYYREEENGRGNFPPRFSGLQFPNYSSELNVNALELDDSALYLCASSSTDRSTYEQYFGPGTRLTVT.

The V gene is TRBV6-2 or TRBV6-3, the J gene TRBJ1-5, with a tentative D call TRBD1 (5 bases). The CDR3 is 14 amino acids. Trimming pared 7 bases from V and 4 bases from J, leaving 14 bases between. Per germline, CDR1 MNHEY and CDR2 SVGEGT. The CDR3 bases are TGTGCCAGCACCCTGGCGGGGGGTAATCAGCCCCAGCATTTT. This translates into CASTLAGGNQPQHF.

The CDR3 region has the DNA TGCAGTGCTAGACCAACCGTGACAGGGCCGGGAAACACCATATATTTT. Protein sequence: CSARPTVTGPGNTIYF. V gene TRBV20-1 combines with J gene TRBJ1-3; TRBD1 matches at 7 bases. With 2 bases clipped from V and 4 bases from J, the junction kept 11 bases outside the gene matches. There are 16 residues in the CDR3. The germline V gene encodes CDR1 DFQATT and CDR2 SNEGSKA (reference sequence).

The chain links TRBV12-3 or TRBV12-4 to TRBJ1-2; D is unresolved. Trimming took 2 bases from V and 8 from J, leaving 9 bases between them. The CDR3 spans 12 residues. Here the CDR3 DNA reads TGTGCCAGCAGTTTAATCCATTCGGGCTACACCTTC. Residues: CASSLIHSGYTF.

The chain links TRBV6-2 or TRBV6-3 to TRBJ2-1; the match to TRBD1 covers 7 bases. The CDR3 runs to 11 residues. Germline lookup yields CDR1 MNHEY and CDR2 SVGEGT. Trimming cost V 5 bases and J 14 bases; bases outside gene matches: 6. In DNA, the CDR3 is TGTGCCAGCAGTAATGGACAGGCGGAGTTCTTC. Residues: CASSNGQAEFF.